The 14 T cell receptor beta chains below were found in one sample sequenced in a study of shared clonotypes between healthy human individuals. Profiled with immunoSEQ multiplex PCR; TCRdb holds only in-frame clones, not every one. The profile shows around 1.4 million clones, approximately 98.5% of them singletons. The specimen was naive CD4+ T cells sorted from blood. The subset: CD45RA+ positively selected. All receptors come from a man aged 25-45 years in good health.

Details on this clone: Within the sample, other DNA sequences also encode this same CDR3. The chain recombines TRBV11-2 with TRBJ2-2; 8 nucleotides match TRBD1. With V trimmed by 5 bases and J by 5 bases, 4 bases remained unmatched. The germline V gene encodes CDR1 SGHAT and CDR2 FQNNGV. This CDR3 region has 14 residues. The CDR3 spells CASSRTGGTGELFF. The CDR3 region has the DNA TGTGCCAGCAGCCGCACAGGGGGGACCGGGGAGCTGTTTTTT.

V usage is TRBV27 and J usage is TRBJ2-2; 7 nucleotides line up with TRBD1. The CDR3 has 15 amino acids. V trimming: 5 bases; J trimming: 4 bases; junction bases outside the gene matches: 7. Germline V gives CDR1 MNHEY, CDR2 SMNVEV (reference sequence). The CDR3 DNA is TGTGCCAGCAGTCGTCAGGGGGTCTCCACCGGGGAGCTGTTTTTT. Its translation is CASSRQGVSTGELFF.

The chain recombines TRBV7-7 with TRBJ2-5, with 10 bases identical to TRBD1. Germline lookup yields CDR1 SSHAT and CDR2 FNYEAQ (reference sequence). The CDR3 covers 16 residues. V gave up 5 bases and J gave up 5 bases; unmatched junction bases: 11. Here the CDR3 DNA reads TGTGCCAGCAGCACAGCGGCAGACAGGGGGCGTGAGACCCAGTACTTC. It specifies CASSTAADRGRETQYF.

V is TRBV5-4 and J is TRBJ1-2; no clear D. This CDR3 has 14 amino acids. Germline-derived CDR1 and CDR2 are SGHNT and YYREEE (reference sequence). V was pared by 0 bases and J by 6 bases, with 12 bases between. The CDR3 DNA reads TGTGCCAGCAGCTTGGACCCCCAATTACATGGCTACACCTTC. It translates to CASSLDPQLHGYTF.

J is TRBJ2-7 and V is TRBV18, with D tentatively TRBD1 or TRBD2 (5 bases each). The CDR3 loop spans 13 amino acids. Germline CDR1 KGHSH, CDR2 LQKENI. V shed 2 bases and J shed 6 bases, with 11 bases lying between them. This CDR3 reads CASSPWDVSEQYF. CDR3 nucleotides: TGTGCCAGCTCACCATGGGACGTCTCCGAGCAGTACTTC.

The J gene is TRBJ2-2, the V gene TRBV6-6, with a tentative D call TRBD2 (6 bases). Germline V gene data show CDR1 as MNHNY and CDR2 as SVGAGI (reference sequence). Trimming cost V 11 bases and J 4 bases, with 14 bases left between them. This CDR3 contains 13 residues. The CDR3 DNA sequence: TGTGCCGTATCTTCTAGCGTCACCGGGGAGCTGTTTTTT. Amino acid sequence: CAVSSSVTGELFF.

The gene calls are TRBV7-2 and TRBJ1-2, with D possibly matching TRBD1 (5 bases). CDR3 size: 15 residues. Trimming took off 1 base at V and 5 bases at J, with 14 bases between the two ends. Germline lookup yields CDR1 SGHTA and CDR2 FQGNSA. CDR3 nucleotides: TGTGCCAGCAGCTTAGAAGGGGCCTCTATGTATGGCTACACCTTC. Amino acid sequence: CASSLEGASMYGYTF. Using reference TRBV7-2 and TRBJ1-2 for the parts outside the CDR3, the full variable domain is GAGVSQSPSNKVTEKGKDVELRCDPISGHTALYWYRQSLGQGLEFLIYFQGNSAPDKSGLPSDRFSAERTGGSVSTLTIQRTQQEDSAVYLCASSLEGASMYGYTFGSGTRLTVV.

The DNA of the CDR3 is TGTGCCAGCACACCAGCGGTATACGAGACCCAGTACTTC. This encodes CASTPAVYETQYF. The chain carries TRBV2 and TRBJ2-5; D possibly corresponds to TRBD2 (5 bases). V was pared by 7 bases and J by 5 bases, with 14 bases between. This CDR3 has 13 amino acids. CDR1 is SNHLY, CDR2 FYNNEI, per germline. The whole variable domain, filled in from reference TRBV2 and TRBJ2-5, reads EPEVTQTPSHQVTQMGQEVILRCVPISNHLYFYWYRQILGQKVEFLVSFYNNEISEKSEIFDDQFSVERPDGSNFTLKIRSTKLEDSAMYFCASTPAVYETQYFGPGTRLLVL.

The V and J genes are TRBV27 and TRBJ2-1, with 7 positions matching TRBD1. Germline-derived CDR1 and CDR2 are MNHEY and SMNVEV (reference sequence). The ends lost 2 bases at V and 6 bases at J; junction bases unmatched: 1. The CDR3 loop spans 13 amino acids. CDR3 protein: CASSLAGGNEQFF. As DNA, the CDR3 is TGTGCCAGCAGTTTAGCAGGGGGCAATGAGCAGTTCTTC.

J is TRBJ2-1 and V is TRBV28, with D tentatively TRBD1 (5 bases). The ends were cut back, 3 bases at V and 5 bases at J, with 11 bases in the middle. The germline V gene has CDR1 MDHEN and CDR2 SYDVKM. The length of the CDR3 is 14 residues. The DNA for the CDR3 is TGTGCCAGCAGTTTCGGTGACAGCAACAATGAGCAGTTCTTC. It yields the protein CASSFGDSNNEQFF.

CDR3 DNA sequence: TGTGCCAGCTCAGCATCGGAGAATCAGCCCCAGCATTTT. Residues: CASSASENQPQHF. This chain uses TRBV18 with TRBJ1-5, with no clear D. The CDR3 is 13 amino acids. CDR1 is KGHSH, CDR2 LQKENI, per germline. V was pared by 5 bases and J by 4 bases, with 9 bases between.

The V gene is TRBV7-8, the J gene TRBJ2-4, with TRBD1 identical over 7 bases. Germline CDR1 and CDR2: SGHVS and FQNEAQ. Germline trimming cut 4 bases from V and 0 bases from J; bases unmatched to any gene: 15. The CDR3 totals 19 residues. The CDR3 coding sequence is TGTGCCAGCAGCTCCCAGCCCCCCGGGACAGCTCTAGCCAAAAACATTCAGTACTTC. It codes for CASSSQPPGTALAKNIQYF.

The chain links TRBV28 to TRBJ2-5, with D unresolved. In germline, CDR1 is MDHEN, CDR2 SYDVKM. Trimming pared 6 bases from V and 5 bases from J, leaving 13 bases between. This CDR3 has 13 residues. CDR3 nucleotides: TGTGCCAGCAGATTACAGTATTCCGAGACCCAGTACTTC. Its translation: CASRLQYSETQYF.

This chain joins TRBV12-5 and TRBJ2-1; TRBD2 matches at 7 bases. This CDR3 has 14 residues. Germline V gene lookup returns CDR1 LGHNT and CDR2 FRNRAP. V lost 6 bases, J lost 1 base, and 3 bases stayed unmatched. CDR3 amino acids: CASGGGGSYNEQFF. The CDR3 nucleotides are TGTGCTAGTGGGGGCGGGGGTTCCTACAATGAGCAGTTCTTC.